This T cell receptor beta chain was sequenced during a study of T-cell reconstitution after alpha-beta-depleted transplantation in children. Study-level findings and limits: T-cell numbers and diversity one year post-transplant derived largely from freshly generated T cells. The high TCRbeta diversity at day 60 in some patients came from surviving recipient T cells and thymic progenitors.

V lost 2 bases, J lost 5 bases, and 6 bases stayed unmatched. This CDR3 has 15 amino acids. Germline loops: CDR1 SGHDT, CDR2 YYEEEE. This clonotype has just a few counts. Its antigen is not identified. Unique molecular identifiers were incorporated into the prepared TCRbeta library. TCRdb reanalysed the PCR reads using MiXCR and keeps one entry per CDR3 protein. The sample lists almost 600,000 distinct CDR3 sequences; 25% to 30% were seen once. Sequencing used PBMCs, obtained before TCRalphabeta/CD19-depleted stem cell transplant. This chain links TRBV5-6 with TRBJ2-1; 8 bases map to TRBD1. The sequence was collected from a boy younger than two with Wiskott-Aldrich syndrome, due to receive a stem cell transplant. The DNA for the CDR3 is TGTGCCAGCAGCTTTTATGGACAGGGTGACAATGAGCAGTTCTTC. Translated: CASSFYGQGDNEQFF.